One and the same sample provided the 20 T cell receptor beta chains below, sequenced in a study of cytomegalovirus exposure and HLA in healthy donors. 60 Vbeta and 13 Jbeta primers were used in PCR. The protocol was immunoSEQ multiplex PCR, while the TCRdb copy is restricted to in-frame clones and leaves out a portion. This repertoire shows 190,000 or so clones, 80% to 85% found once; its top ten account for about 1.6%. Sequencing was done on a sample of PBMCs. These receptors all come from a man between 45 and 60 years old in good health and CMV-seronegative.

J is TRBJ1-2 and V is TRBV7-2, with D possibly TRBD1 on 5 matching bases. Deletions cut 1 base from V and 4 bases from J, with 10 bases between. The length of the CDR3 is 14 residues. CDR1 and CDR2 from the germline V gene are SGHTA and FQGNSA. CDR3 amino acids: CASSLVGEGYGYTF. The CDR3 DNA follows: TGTGCCAGCAGCTTAGTGGGGGAGGGCTATGGCTACACCTTC.

Regarding this clone: At one boundary the junction diverges from the germline segment, which might be a read error. J is TRBJ1-1 and V is TRBV7-9, with 8 bases identical to TRBD1. Germline lookup yields CDR1 SEHNR and CDR2 FQNEAQ (reference sequence). The CDR3 contains 15 residues. The CDR3 DNA reads TGTTCCAGCAGCTCAGTCCAGGGGGCTAGGACTGAAGCTTTCTTT. Translation gives CSSSSVQGARTEAFF. Complete variable domain (other parts from reference TRBV7-9 and TRBJ1-1): DTGVSQNPRHKITKRGQNVTFRCDPISEHNRLYWYRQTLGQGPEFLTYFQNEAQLEKSRLLSDRFSAERPKGSFSTLEIQRTEQGDSAMYLCSSSSVQGARTEAFFGQGTRLTVV.

This chain links TRBV6-6 with TRBJ2-3; 8 bases align to TRBD2. Germline CDR1 MNHNY, CDR2 SVGAGI (reference sequence). The CDR3 sequence is 15 residues long. The V gene end was trimmed by 5 bases and the J gene end by 8 bases; junction bases not matched to a gene: 12. CDR3 loop: CASSRQGLARLTQYF. CDR3 bases: TGTGCCAGCAGTAGACAAGGACTAGCCCGGCTTACGCAGTATTTT.

This chain connects TRBV7-6 to TRBJ2-5, with D possibly being TRBD2 (6 bases). The V and J ends lost 3 bases and 2 bases respectively, with 13 bases between them. From germline, CDR1 is SGHVS and CDR2 FNYEAQ. The CDR3 is 15 amino acids. CDR3 sequence: CASSFFGSGQETQYF. CDR3 coding DNA: TGTGCCAGCAGCTTTTTTGGTAGCGGTCAAGAGACCCAGTACTTC.

The rearrangement joins TRBV5-1 to TRBJ2-1; 10 bases agree with TRBD2. Germline CDR1 and CDR2: SGHRS and YFSETQ. CDR3 length: 15 amino acids. The V segment lost 6 bases and the J segment 8 bases; nucleotides outside the gene matches: 11. The CDR3 here is CASTPPAGGLDEQFF. In nucleotides, the CDR3 is TGCGCCAGCACCCCCCCAGCGGGGGGGCTAGATGAGCAGTTCTTC.

V usage is TRBV7-2 and J usage is TRBJ2-3; D remains ambiguous. The germline gives CDR1 SGHTA, CDR2 FQGNSA. V shed 5 bases and J shed 3 bases, with 15 bases lying between them. The CDR3 is made up of 15 amino acids. CDR3 sequence: CASSARVRKTDTQYF. The CDR3 coding sequence is TGTGCCAGCAGCGCCCGGGTCAGAAAGACAGATACGCAGTATTTT.

The rearrangement uses TRBV15 and TRBJ2-5, with D uncertain. The germline V gene encodes CDR1 LNHNV and CDR2 YYDKDF (reference sequence). V lost 0 bases and J 5 bases, leaving 4 bases between the germline ends. CDR3 length equals 12 residues. CDR3 coding DNA: TGTGCCACCAGCAGAGAGTCGGAGACCCAGTACTTC. This encodes CATSRESETQYF.

The chain couples TRBV7-9 to TRBJ1-3, with TRBD1 matching over 8 bases. This CDR3 contains 15 residues. Germline lookup yields CDR1 SEHNR and CDR2 FQNEAQ (reference sequence). J gave up 4 bases and V 4 bases, and 6 bases lay outside the gene matches. The CDR3 DNA sequence: TGTGCCAGCAGCTCGGGACAGGCGGCAGGAAACACCATATATTTT. This encodes CASSSGQAAGNTIYF.

V and J are TRBV28 and TRBJ1-1; 7 positions match TRBD1. The V segment lost 2 bases and the J segment 1 base; nucleotides outside the gene matches: 4. The CDR3 runs to 15 residues. Germline loops: CDR1 MDHEN, CDR2 SYDVKM. CDR3 in amino acids: CASSLGDRRNTEAFF. The CDR3 DNA follows: TGTGCCAGCAGTTTAGGGGACAGAAGGAACACTGAAGCTTTCTTT.

The J gene is TRBJ1-2, the V gene TRBV27; 12 bases are a match to TRBD1. Germline values: CDR1 MNHEY, CDR2 SMNVEV (reference sequence). V trimming: 3 bases; J trimming: 8 bases; junction bases outside the gene matches: 7. This CDR3 comprises 15 residues. This CDR3 is CASSLFGTGGGGYTF. The CDR3 coding sequence is TGTGCCAGCAGTTTGTTCGGGACAGGGGGCGGGGGCTACACCTTC.

The chain joins TRBV5-6 to TRBJ2-2; D remains ambiguous. Per the germline V gene, CDR1 is SGHDT and CDR2 is YYEEEE. The CDR3 has 12 amino acids. V was shortened by 0 bases and J by 6 bases, with 3 bases between the two germline ends. The chain's CDR3 is CASSLVAGELFF. The CDR3, as DNA: TGTGCCAGCAGCTTGGTCGCCGGGGAGCTGTTTTTT.

J is TRBJ2-7 and V is TRBV11-2, with 13 bases aligning to TRBD2. This CDR3 spans 15 amino acids. Per the germline V gene, CDR1 is SGHAT and CDR2 is FQNNGV. V dropped 5 bases and J dropped 0; count of bases not matched to a gene: 1. Written as DNA, the CDR3 is TGTGCCAGCAGCGGGACTAGCGGGAACTCCTACGAGCAGTACTTC. It is translated as CASSGTSGNSYEQYF.

V usage is TRBV4-3 and J usage is TRBJ1-2; D is undetermined. The germline gives CDR1 LGHNA, CDR2 YSLEER. V was pared by 0 bases and J by 5 bases, with 10 bases between. CDR3 size: 14 residues. This CDR3 reads CASSQEPRGYGYTF. The CDR3 nucleotides read TGCGCCAGCAGCCAAGAACCTCGCGGGTATGGCTACACCTTC.

The rearrangement uses TRBV6-5 and TRBJ1-5, with TRBD1 matching 7 bases. Germline V gene sequence: CDR1 MNHEY, CDR2 SVGAGI. Germline trimming cut 2 bases from V and 7 bases from J; bases unmatched to any gene: 8. The CDR3 length is 15 residues. The CDR3, as DNA: TGTGCCAGCAGTTACGCGACAGGGACGGGCCAGCCCCAGCATTTT. Translating gives CASSYATGTGQPQHF.

The rearrangement links TRBV7-2 to TRBJ2-5; 8 bases map to TRBD1. V lost 5 bases to trimming and J lost 5 bases; unmatched junction nucleotides: 4. The CDR3 runs 13 residues. Germline V gives CDR1 SGHTA, CDR2 FQGNSA. The DNA for the CDR3 is TGTGCCAGCAGCATGAACAGGGGGGAGACCCAGTACTTC. Amino acids: CASSMNRGETQYF.

Details on this clone: The junction does not match germline at one end; this may be a read error. This chain links TRBV19 with TRBJ2-1; 10 bases are shared with TRBD2. The germline CDR1 and CDR2 sequences are LNHDA and SQIVND (reference sequence). The CDR3 length is 15 residues. The CDR3 sequence is CASSKGTSVRGEQLF. Written as DNA, the CDR3 is TGTGCCAGTAGTAAGGGGACTAGCGTACGGGGTGAGCAGCTCTTC. Drawing the rest from reference TRBV19 and TRBJ2-1, the complete variable domain is DGGITQSPKYLFRKEGQNVTLSCEQNLNHDAMYWYRQDPGQGLRLIYYSQIVNDFQKGDIAEGYSVSREKKESFPLTVTSAQKNPTAFYLCASSKGTSVRGEQLFGPGTRLTVL.

V usage is TRBV2 and J usage is TRBJ2-5, with D possibly being TRBD1 (6 bases). V was clipped by 7 bases and J by 6 bases, with 18 bases between them. Germline assignment: CDR1 SNHLY and CDR2 FYNNEI. This CDR3 has 14 amino acids. DNA for the CDR3: TGTGCCAGCAAATTCAGGGGTGAAGCGAAGACCCAGTACTTC. Translating gives CASKFRGEAKTQYF.

This clone has only a few counts. V usage is TRBV6-5 and J usage is TRBJ2-5; tentative D call: TRBD1 (5 bases). Germline CDR1 MNHEY, CDR2 SVGAGI. This CDR3 is 14 amino acids long. The V gene lost 2 bases and the J gene lost 1 base, with 8 bases spanning the gap. The CDR3 here is CASSYGQGQETQYF. CDR3 nucleotide sequence: TGTGCCAGCAGTTACGGCCAGGGCCAAGAGACCCAGTACTTC.

This clone has more than one count but fewer than ten. This chain connects TRBV7-9 to TRBJ1-1; possible D gene TRBD1, 6 bases. V shed 5 bases and J shed 1 base, with 11 bases lying between them. The length of the CDR3 is 14 residues. Germline V gives CDR1 SEHNR, CDR2 FQNEAQ (reference sequence). The CDR3 reads CASSHIGGNTEAFF. The CDR3 DNA sequence: TGTGCCAGCAGCCACATAGGGGGGAACACTGAAGCTTTCTTT.

The CDR3 protein is CASSSRLAGNIQYF. CDR3 in DNA: TGTGCCAGCAGTAGCAGACTAGCGGGTAACATTCAGTACTTC. V and J are TRBV6-5 and TRBJ2-4, with 10 nucleotides matching TRBD2. Germline-derived CDR1 and CDR2 are MNHEY and SVGAGI. V shed 5 bases and J 7 bases; nucleotides not matched to a gene: 5. CDR3 size: 14 residues.